These 32 T cell receptor beta chains were sequenced from one sample in a study of OX40 agonist ivuxolimab in advanced cancers. The table came from immunoSEQ multiplex PCR; TCRdb's copy has only in-frame clones and leaves some out. The table records fewer than 20,000 clones, around 78% of them present only once. Material: CD4+ or CD8+ T cells sorted from blood, obtained in a trial of the OX40 agonist ivuxolimab. The receptor source for this set is an adult with an advanced solid tumor such as melanoma, head and neck, liver or kidney cancer.

This chain joins TRBV19 and TRBJ2-3; D is possibly TRBD2 (5 bases). Trimming stripped 1 base from V and 0 bases from J, with 5 bases between. From germline, CDR1 is LNHDA and CDR2 SQIVND (reference sequence). This CDR3 is built from 14 residues. CDR3 residues: CASSIAGSTDTQYF. The CDR3 coding sequence is TGTGCCAGTAGTATAGCGGGAAGCACAGATACGCAGTATTTT.

The gene calls are TRBV4-3 and TRBJ2-2; D unclear. Germline V gene lookup returns CDR1 LGHNA and CDR2 YSLEER. Trimming pared 5 bases from V and 5 bases from J, leaving 12 bases between. This CDR3 has 14 residues. The CDR3 sequence is CASSSAEGTGELFF. The CDR3 nucleotides are TGCGCCAGCAGCTCAGCCGAAGGGACCGGGGAGCTGTTTTTT.

This clone was picked up one time. This chain uses TRBV5-8 with TRBJ1-2; 9 bases align to TRBD1. In germline, CDR1 is SGHTS, CDR2 YDEGEE. V gave up 4 bases and J gave up 8 bases; unmatched junction bases: 15. This CDR3 is 16 amino acids long. This chain's CDR3 is CASSQVGLQGAGGYTF. The CDR3 nucleotides read TGTGCCAGCAGCCAAGTCGGATTACAGGGGGCCGGGGGCTACACCTTC.

The chain recombines TRBV5-1 with TRBJ2-7; D ambiguous. The CDR3 consists of 15 residues. Germline lookup yields CDR1 SGHRS and CDR2 YFSETQ. The V gene lost 0 bases and the J gene lost 1 base, with 11 bases spanning the gap. This CDR3 is CASSLESYGSYEQYF. The CDR3 bases are TGCGCCAGCAGCTTGGAATCCTACGGTTCCTACGAGCAGTACTTC.

The chain links TRBV27 to TRBJ2-7; D is tentatively TRBD1 or TRBD2 (5 bases each). The germline gives CDR1 MNHEY, CDR2 SMNVEV (reference sequence). The CDR3 consists of 13 residues. Trimming removed 3 bases from V and 2 bases from J, with 8 bases in between. The CDR3 sequence: CASSFLGAYEQYF. CDR3 sequence (DNA): TGTGCCAGCAGTTTTCTGGGGGCCTACGAGCAGTACTTC.

The count of this clone is one. The rearrangement links TRBV2 to TRBJ1-4; 11 positions agree with TRBD1. Trimming removed 4 bases from V and 5 bases from J; junction bases left unmatched: 9. Germline CDR1 and CDR2: SNHLY and FYNNEI. The CDR3 is 17 amino acids. The CDR3 sequence is CASSGGTGGGVNEKLFF. DNA of the CDR3: TGTGCCAGCAGTGGTGGGACAGGGGGAGGGGTGAATGAAAAACTGTTTTTT. The entire variable domain, with the rest obtained from reference TRBV2 and TRBJ1-4, is as follows: EPEVTQTPSHQVTQMGQEVILRCVPISNHLYFYWYRQILGQKVEFLVSFYNNEISEKSEIFDDQFSVERPDGSNFTLKIRSTKLEDSAMYFCASSGGTGGGVNEKLFFGSGTQLSVL.

This chain joins TRBV5-4 and TRBJ2-1, with 7 bases identical to TRBD2. The CDR3 contains 14 residues. V was clipped by 4 bases and J by 8 bases; unmatched bases: 9. CDR1 and CDR2 from the germline V gene are SGHNT and YYREEE (reference sequence). CDR3 coding DNA: TGTGCCAGCAGCCATAGGACTAGTCCCCATGAGCAGTTCTTC. Translated, it gives CASSHRTSPHEQFF.

The chain combines TRBV28 with TRBJ2-1; TRBD2 aligns across 11 bases. CDR3 length: 15 amino acids. The germline V gene encodes CDR1 MDHEN and CDR2 SYDVKM. The J segment lost 6 bases and the V segment lost 2 bases, leaving 3 bases of the junction unmatched. The CDR3 spells CASSLAGTSGNEQFF. As DNA, the CDR3 is TGTGCCAGCAGTTTAGCCGGGACTAGCGGCAATGAGCAGTTCTTC.

The chain uses TRBV9 and TRBJ2-7; 7 nucleotides line up with TRBD1. J was trimmed by 1 base and V by 4 bases; bases with no gene match: 8. The CDR3 has 15 amino acids. CDR1 and CDR2 from the germline V gene are SGDLS and YYNGEE. The CDR3 loop is CASSRGTDLSYEQYF. CDR3 sequence (DNA): TGTGCCAGCAGCCGAGGGACAGACTTATCCTACGAGCAGTACTTC.

As for this clone: The junction departs from the called germline gene at one end, perhaps through a read error. The rearrangement links TRBV5-1 to TRBJ2-1, with 7 positions matching TRBD1. The CDR3 contains 14 residues. In germline, CDR1 is SGHRS, CDR2 YFSETQ. CDR3 DNA sequence: TGTGCCAGCAGCTTGGAACAGGGGTACAATGAGCAGTTCTTC. Protein product: CASSLEQGYNEQFF.

For this clone: The germline gene is not matched at one end of the junction; a read error may be the cause. The chain uses TRBV9 and TRBJ1-4, with D perhaps TRBD1 (5 bases). The CDR3 sequence is 14 residues long. Germline V lookup: CDR1 SGDLS, CDR2 YYNGEE. The DNA for the CDR3 is TGTGCCAGCAGCGCGGACACAACGAATGAAAAACTGTTTTTT. Protein sequence: CASSADTTNEKLFF.

The chain has TRBV27 and TRBJ1-1; TRBD1 is a possible D gene (6 bases). CDR3 length: 14 amino acids. V was shortened by 10 bases and J by 6 bases, with 21 bases between the two germline ends. In germline, CDR1 is MNHEY, CDR2 SMNVEV (reference sequence). CDR3 in amino acids: CATSPAGGAPEAFF. The CDR3 DNA reads TGTGCCACCTCCCCCGCGGGGGGCGCCCCTGAAGCTTTCTTT.

The genes are TRBV7-8 and TRBJ2-1, with D unresolved. Trimming removed 5 bases at V and 6 bases at J, with 14 bases between. Germline V gene sequence: CDR1 SGHVS, CDR2 FQNEAQ. The CDR3 spans 14 residues. The CDR3 DNA reads TGTGCCAGCAGCCAAGCATTAGTTAGCAATGAGCAGTTCTTC. Its translation: CASSQALVSNEQFF.

This rearrangement joins TRBV29-1 to TRBJ1-4; the D gene is possibly TRBD1 (5 bases). The CDR3 is 19 amino acids. Germline V CDR1 and CDR2: SQVTM, ANQGSEA. The V gene lost 2 bases and the J gene lost 8 bases, with 30 bases spanning the gap. CDR3 sequence reads: CSVEYSLRDSGPGVEKLFF. The CDR3 coding sequence is TGCAGCGTTGAATATTCTCTGAGGGACTCAGGGCCTGGTGTGGAAAAACTGTTTTTT.

This clone was detected only a few times. The rearrangement uses TRBV5-1 and TRBJ2-7, with TRBD1 identical over 8 bases. Germline assignment: CDR1 SGHRS and CDR2 YFSETQ. V was clipped by 0 bases and J by 4 bases; unmatched bases: 3. The CDR3 runs 14 residues. The CDR3 DNA is TGCGCCAGCAGCTTGGCCGGACAGGGATACGAGCAGTACTTC. Protein sequence: CASSLAGQGYEQYF.

The chain recombines TRBV28 with TRBJ1-1; TRBD1 aligns across 8 bases. Per germline, CDR1 MDHEN and CDR2 SYDVKM. With V trimmed by 6 bases and J by 3 bases, 9 bases remained unmatched. The CDR3 is 15 amino acids. CDR3 in DNA: TGTGCCAGCAGGAAAAATTTGGGACAGGACACTGAAGCTTTCTTT. It yields the protein CASRKNLGQDTEAFF.

This rearrangement joins TRBV5-4 to TRBJ1-2; no firm D call. V shed 0 bases and J shed 2 bases, with 11 bases lying between them. CDR1 is SGHNT and CDR2 is YYREEE in the germline V gene (reference sequence). The CDR3 has 15 amino acids. This CDR3 reads CASSLGPGLNYGYTF. The DNA of the CDR3 is TGTGCCAGCAGCTTGGGTCCAGGACTCAACTATGGCTACACCTTC.

V gene TRBV10-2 combines with J gene TRBJ2-5; maybe TRBD2 (5 bases). Germline lookup yields CDR1 WSHSY and CDR2 SAAADI. The CDR3 is 15 residues long. V dropped 2 bases and J dropped 5 bases, with 15 bases sitting between them. The CDR3 region is CASSEVPRGQETQYF. The CDR3 DNA reads TGCGCCAGCAGTGAGGTGCCCCGGGGTCAGGAGACCCAGTACTTC.

This clone came up a few times. J is TRBJ1-2 and V is TRBV6-1; D unresolved. V lost 7 bases and J 3 bases, leaving 12 bases between the germline ends. CDR3 length: 13 residues. CDR1 and CDR2 (germline): MNHNS, SASEGT. For the CDR3, the DNA is TGTGCCAGCAAAGAATGGCTGGACTATGGCTACACCTTC. This encodes CASKEWLDYGYTF.

The V and J genes are TRBV19 and TRBJ2-3; D gene ambiguous. The CDR3 consists of 15 residues. V dropped 1 base and J dropped 1 base, with 9 bases sitting between them. The V gene's germline CDR1 is LNHDA and CDR2 SQIVND (reference sequence). CDR3 residues: CASSIGAVGTDTQYF. The CDR3 bases are TGTGCCAGTAGTATAGGAGCCGTAGGCACAGATACGCAGTATTTT.

The DNA for the CDR3 is TGTGCCAGCAGTTTTGCGGGGTTGAGCACAGATACGCAGTATTTT. This encodes CASSFAGLSTDTQYF. The rearrangement links TRBV28 to TRBJ2-3; a possible D gene is TRBD2 (6 bases). There are 15 residues in the CDR3. Trimming left V 3 bases short and J 0 bases short, with 10 bases between. The germline CDR1 and CDR2 sequences are MDHEN and SYDVKM. The complete variable domain, with remaining parts taken from reference TRBV28 and TRBJ2-3, reads DVKVTQSSRYLVKRTGEKVFLECVQDMDHENMFWYRQDPGLGLRLIYFSYDVKMKEKGDIPEGYSVSREKKERFSLILESASTNQTSMYLCASSFAGLSTDTQYFGPGTRLTVL.

The chain joins TRBV30 to TRBJ1-1, with a weak D call TRBD1 (5 bases). This CDR3 comprises 12 residues. V was cut by 5 bases and J by 7 bases, with 14 bases left in between. CDR1 is GTSNPN, CDR2 SVGIG, per germline (reference sequence). This CDR3 is CAWGRVGSEAFF. In nucleotides, the CDR3 is TGTGCCTGGGGCAGGGTCGGAAGTGAAGCTTTCTTT.

The V call is TRBV7-6, the J call TRBJ2-7; 12 bases fit TRBD2. Germline V gene lookup returns CDR1 SGHVS and CDR2 FNYEAQ. V was pared by 4 bases and J by 3 bases, with 7 bases of the junction left unmatched. The CDR3 loop spans 16 amino acids. In nucleotides, the CDR3 is TGTGCCAGCAGCTCAAGACTAGCGGGGGAGTTCTACGAGCAGTACTTC. It is translated as CASSSRLAGEFYEQYF.

V usage is TRBV10-2 and J usage is TRBJ1-2; D not certain. Germline CDR1 reads WSHSY; CDR2 reads SAAADI. Trimming cost V 2 bases and J 2 bases, with 9 bases left between them. The CDR3 loop spans 14 amino acids. CDR3 nucleotide sequence: TGCGCCAGCAGTGAGACTACCATGAACTATGGCTACACCTTC. Protein product: CASSETTMNYGYTF.

This sequence joins TRBV19 and TRBJ2-3; the match to TRBD1 covers 8 bases. Germline CDR1 is LNHDA and CDR2 is SQIVND (reference sequence). The length of the CDR3 is 15 residues. The trim removed 3 bases at V and 0 bases at J, leaving 2 bases unmatched. The CDR3 nucleotides are TGTGCCAGTAGTATCCGACAGGGGAGCACAGATACGCAGTATTTT. Amino acids: CASSIRQGSTDTQYF.

The rearrangement joins TRBV9 to TRBJ2-7, with a tentative D call TRBD1 (5 bases). Germline V gene sequence: CDR1 SGDLS, CDR2 YYNGEE. This CDR3 has 16 amino acids. V was shortened by 4 bases and J by 0 bases, with 17 bases between the two germline ends. CDR3 nucleotide sequence: TGTGCCAGCAGCCCAGAGGACATTTGGGCCTCCTACGAGCAGTACTTC. This gives the protein CASSPEDIWASYEQYF.

The rearrangement links TRBV5-4 to TRBJ2-7; 7 bases align to TRBD1. CDR3 length equals 15 residues. From germline, CDR1 is SGHNT and CDR2 YYREEE (reference sequence). The V gene end was trimmed by 3 bases and the J gene end by 3 bases; junction bases not matched to a gene: 9. Here the CDR3 DNA reads TGTGCCAGCAGCTCGGGACAGACCCTTGACTACGAGCAGTACTTC. Residues: CASSSGQTLDYEQYF. Looking up the rest from reference TRBV5-4 and TRBJ2-7 gives the full variable domain: ETGVTQSPTHLIKTRGQQVTLRCSSQSGHNTVSWYQQALGQGPQFIFQYYREEENGRGNFPPRFSGLQFPNYSSELNVNALELDDSALYLCASSSGQTLDYEQYFGPGTRLTVT.

This clone appeared once. This chain links TRBV7-9 with TRBJ1-5; D gene uncertain. The CDR3 has 13 residues. V lost 1 base and J 5 bases, leaving 6 bases between the germline ends. Germline values: CDR1 SEHNR, CDR2 FQNEAQ (reference sequence). CDR3 loop: CASSLVSDQPQHF. CDR3 coding DNA: TGTGCCAGCAGCTTAGTGTCGGATCAGCCCCAGCATTTT.

The J gene is TRBJ1-4, the V gene TRBV6-1; D not resolved. The CDR3 runs to 15 residues. Germline CDR1 MNHNS, CDR2 SASEGT. V was shortened by 4 bases and J by 8 bases, with 17 bases between the two germline ends. The CDR3 loop reads CASSGTPGSGEKLFF. In DNA, the CDR3 is TGTGCCAGCAGTGGGACCCCCGGGTCTGGGGAAAAACTGTTTTTT.

CDR3 bases: TGCGCCAGCAGCCAAGATCGTGGAGGGACTAGCGGGAGGGGGACCTACAATGAGCAGTTCTTC. It translates to CASSQDRGGTSGRGTYNEQFF. The chain joins TRBV4-1 to TRBJ2-1; 16 bases line up with TRBD2. Trimming took 0 bases from V and 2 from J; bases not matched to a gene: 10. Germline V gene lookup returns CDR1 MGHRA and CDR2 YSYEKL. The CDR3 has 21 residues.

The chain joins TRBV9 to TRBJ2-1, with D perhaps matching TRBD2 (6 bases). V gave up 4 bases and J gave up 4 bases, with 21 bases separating them. The germline V gene encodes CDR1 SGDLS and CDR2 YYNGEE. The CDR3 is 17 amino acids. The chain's CDR3 is CASSPRDSRGGYNEQFF. The CDR3 DNA is TGTGCCAGCAGCCCCCGGGACTCCCGGGGAGGATACAATGAGCAGTTCTTC.

The CDR3 nucleotides read TGCGCCAGCAGCCAAGGTCCAGGGAACAATCAGCCCCAGCATTTT. It specifies CASSQGPGNNQPQHF. This rearrangement joins TRBV4-1 to TRBJ1-5; D may be TRBD1 (5 bases). V lost 1 base to trimming and J lost 3 bases, with 10 bases between them. Germline V gene sequence: CDR1 MGHRA, CDR2 YSYEKL. The CDR3 extends over 15 amino acids.